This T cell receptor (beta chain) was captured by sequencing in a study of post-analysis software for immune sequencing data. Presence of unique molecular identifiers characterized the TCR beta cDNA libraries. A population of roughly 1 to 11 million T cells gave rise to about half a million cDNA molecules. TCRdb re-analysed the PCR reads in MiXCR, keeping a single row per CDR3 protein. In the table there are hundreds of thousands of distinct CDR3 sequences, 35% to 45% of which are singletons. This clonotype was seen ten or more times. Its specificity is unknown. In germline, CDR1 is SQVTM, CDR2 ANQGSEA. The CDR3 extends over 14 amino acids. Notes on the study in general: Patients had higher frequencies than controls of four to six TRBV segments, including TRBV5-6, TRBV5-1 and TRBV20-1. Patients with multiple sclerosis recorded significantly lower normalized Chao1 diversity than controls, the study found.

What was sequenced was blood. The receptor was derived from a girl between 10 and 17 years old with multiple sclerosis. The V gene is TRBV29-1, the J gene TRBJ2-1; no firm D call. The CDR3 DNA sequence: TGCAGTATAGGCGGCGGCATCAGGTACAATGAGCAGTTCTTC. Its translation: CSIGGGIRYNEQFF.